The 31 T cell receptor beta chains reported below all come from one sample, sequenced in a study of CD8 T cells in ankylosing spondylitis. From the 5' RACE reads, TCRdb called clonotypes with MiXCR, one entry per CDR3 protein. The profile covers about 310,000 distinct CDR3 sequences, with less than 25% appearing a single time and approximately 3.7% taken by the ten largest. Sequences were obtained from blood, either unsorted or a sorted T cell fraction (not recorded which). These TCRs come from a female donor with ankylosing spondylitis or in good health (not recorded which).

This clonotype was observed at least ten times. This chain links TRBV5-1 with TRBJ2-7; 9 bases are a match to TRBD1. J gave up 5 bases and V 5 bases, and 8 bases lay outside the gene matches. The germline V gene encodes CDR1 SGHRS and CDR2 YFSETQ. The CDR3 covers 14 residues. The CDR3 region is CASRQGQGLHEQYF. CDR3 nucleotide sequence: TGCGCCAGCAGACAGGGACAGGGCCTCCACGAGCAGTACTTC.

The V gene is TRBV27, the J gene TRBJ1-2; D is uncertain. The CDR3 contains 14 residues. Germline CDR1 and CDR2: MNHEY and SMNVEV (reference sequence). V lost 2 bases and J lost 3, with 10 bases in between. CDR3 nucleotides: TGTGCCAGCAGTTTAGGGTCCAGACACTATGGCTACACCTTC. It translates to CASSLGSRHYGYTF.

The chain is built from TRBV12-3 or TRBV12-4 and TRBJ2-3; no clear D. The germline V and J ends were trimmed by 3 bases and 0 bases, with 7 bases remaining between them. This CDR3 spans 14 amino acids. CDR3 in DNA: TGTGCCAGCAGTTTGAATCCTAGCACAGATACGCAGTATTTT. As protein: CASSLNPSTDTQYF.

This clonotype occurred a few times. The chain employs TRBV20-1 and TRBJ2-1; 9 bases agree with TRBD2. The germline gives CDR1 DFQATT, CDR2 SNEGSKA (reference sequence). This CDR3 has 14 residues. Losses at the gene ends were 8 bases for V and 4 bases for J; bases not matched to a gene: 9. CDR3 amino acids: CSQTGLAYYNEQFF. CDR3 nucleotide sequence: TGCAGTCAGACGGGACTAGCTTATTACAATGAGCAGTTCTTC.

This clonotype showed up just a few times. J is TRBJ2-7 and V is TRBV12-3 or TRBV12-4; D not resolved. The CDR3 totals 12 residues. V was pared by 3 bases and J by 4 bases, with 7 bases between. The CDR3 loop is CASSFDGYEQYF. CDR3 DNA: TGTGCCAGCAGTTTCGACGGATACGAGCAGTACTTC.

CDR3 coding DNA: TGTGCCAGCAGTTTACGTGGGAGTGCCTACAATGAGCAGTTCTTC. It encodes CASSLRGSAYNEQFF. The chain uses TRBV27 and TRBJ2-1, with a possible D match to TRBD2 (5 bases). CDR3 length equals 15 residues. Germline V gives CDR1 MNHEY, CDR2 SMNVEV (reference sequence). Trimming pared 2 bases from V and 2 bases from J, leaving 10 bases between.

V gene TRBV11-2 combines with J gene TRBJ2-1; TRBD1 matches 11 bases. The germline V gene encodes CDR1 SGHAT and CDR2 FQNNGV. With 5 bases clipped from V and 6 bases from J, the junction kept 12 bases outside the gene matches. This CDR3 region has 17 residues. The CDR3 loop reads CASSPPGQGVGGNEQFF. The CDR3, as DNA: TGTGCCAGCAGCCCTCCGGGACAGGGGGTAGGTGGCAATGAGCAGTTCTTC.

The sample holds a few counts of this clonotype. CDR3 protein: CASSVPGSGYTF. The CDR3 DNA is TGTGCCAGCAGCGTCCCAGGGAGCGGCTACACCTTC. V and J are TRBV7-6 and TRBJ1-2, with D maybe TRBD1 (5 bases). The germline gives CDR1 SGHVS, CDR2 FNYEAQ. This CDR3 is 12 amino acids long. Trimming stripped 5 bases from V and 8 bases from J, with 12 bases between.

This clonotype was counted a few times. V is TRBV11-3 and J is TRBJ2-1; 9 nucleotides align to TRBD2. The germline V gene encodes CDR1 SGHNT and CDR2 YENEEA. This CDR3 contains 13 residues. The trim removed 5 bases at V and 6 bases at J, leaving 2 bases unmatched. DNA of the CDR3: TGTGCCAGCAGCCGACTAGCGGCCAATGAGCAGTTCTTC. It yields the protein CASSRLAANEQFF.

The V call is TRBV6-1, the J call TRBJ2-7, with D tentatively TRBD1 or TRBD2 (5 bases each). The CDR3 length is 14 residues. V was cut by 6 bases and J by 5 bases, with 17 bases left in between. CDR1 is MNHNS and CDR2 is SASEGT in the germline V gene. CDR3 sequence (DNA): TGTGCCAGCAGAATATCATTACGGGGCCACGAGCAGTACTTC. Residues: CASRISLRGHEQYF.

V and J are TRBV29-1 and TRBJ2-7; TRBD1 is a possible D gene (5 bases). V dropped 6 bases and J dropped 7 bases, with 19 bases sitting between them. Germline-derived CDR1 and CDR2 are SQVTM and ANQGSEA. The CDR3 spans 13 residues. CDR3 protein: CSVALQGGGEQYF. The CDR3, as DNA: TGCAGCGTCGCCCTTCAGGGCGGCGGTGAGCAGTACTTC.

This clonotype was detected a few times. For the CDR3, the DNA is TGCGCCAGCAGCCAAGCTTTTGCGGGGACATCCCCCTACGAGCAGTACTTC. Translation gives CASSQAFAGTSPYEQYF. J is TRBJ2-7 and V is TRBV4-3, with D tentatively TRBD1 or TRBD2 (6 bases each). Germline values: CDR1 LGHNA, CDR2 YSLEER. The CDR3 has 17 residues. Deletions cut 1 base from V and 2 bases from J, with 18 bases between.

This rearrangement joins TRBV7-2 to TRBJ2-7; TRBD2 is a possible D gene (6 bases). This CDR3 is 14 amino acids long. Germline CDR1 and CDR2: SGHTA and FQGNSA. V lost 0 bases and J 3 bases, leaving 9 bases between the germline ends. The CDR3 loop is CASSLARDVYEQYF. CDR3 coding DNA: TGTGCCAGCAGCTTAGCGCGGGACGTCTACGAGCAGTACTTC.

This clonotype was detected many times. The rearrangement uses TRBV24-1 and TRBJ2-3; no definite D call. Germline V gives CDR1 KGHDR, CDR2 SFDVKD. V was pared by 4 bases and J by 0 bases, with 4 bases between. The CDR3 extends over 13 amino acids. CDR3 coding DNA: TGTGCCACCAGTGACCATAGCACAGATACGCAGTATTTT. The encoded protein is CATSDHSTDTQYF.

The CDR3 reads CASKGLPKDEQFF. The DNA for the CDR3 is TGTGCCAGCAAGGGACTCCCTAAGGATGAGCAGTTCTTC. The rearrangement links TRBV2 to TRBJ2-1, with a tentative D call TRBD2 (6 bases). There are 13 residues in the CDR3. Germline CDR1 and CDR2: SNHLY and FYNNEI. The V end lost 7 bases, the J end lost 8 bases, and 15 bases lay between the germline ends.

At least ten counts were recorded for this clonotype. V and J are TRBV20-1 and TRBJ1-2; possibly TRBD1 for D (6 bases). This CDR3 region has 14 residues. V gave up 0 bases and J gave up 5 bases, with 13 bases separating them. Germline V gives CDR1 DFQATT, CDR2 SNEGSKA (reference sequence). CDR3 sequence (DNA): TGCAGTGCTAGAGATGCAAGGGGGTATTATGGCTACACCTTC. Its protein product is CSARDARGYYGYTF.

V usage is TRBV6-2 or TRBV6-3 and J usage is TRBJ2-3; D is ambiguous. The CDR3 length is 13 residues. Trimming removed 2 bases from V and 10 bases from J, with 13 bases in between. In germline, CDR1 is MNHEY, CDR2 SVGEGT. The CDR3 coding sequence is TGTGCCAGCAGTTACGGTGGGGTCGGGCCGCAGTATTTT. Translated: CASSYGGVGPQYF.

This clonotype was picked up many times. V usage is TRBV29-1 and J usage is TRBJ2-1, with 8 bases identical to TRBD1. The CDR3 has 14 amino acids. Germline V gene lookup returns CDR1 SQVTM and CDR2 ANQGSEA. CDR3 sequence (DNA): TGCGGCCTAACAGGGGGGAGCTCCTACAATGAGCAGTTCTTC. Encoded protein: CGLTGGSSYNEQFF.

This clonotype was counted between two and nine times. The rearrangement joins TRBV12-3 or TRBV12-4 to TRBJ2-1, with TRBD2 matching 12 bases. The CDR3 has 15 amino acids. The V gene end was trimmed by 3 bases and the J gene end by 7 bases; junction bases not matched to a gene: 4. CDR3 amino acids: CASSLTSGSWNEQFF. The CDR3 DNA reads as TGTGCCAGCAGTTTGACTAGCGGGAGTTGGAATGAGCAGTTCTTC.

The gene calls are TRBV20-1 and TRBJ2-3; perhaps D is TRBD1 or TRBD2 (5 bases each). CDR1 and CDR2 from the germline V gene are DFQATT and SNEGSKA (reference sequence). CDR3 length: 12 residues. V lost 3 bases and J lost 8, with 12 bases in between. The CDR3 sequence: CSASRDAGTQYF. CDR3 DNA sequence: TGCAGTGCTAGCCGGGACGCGGGTACGCAGTATTTT.

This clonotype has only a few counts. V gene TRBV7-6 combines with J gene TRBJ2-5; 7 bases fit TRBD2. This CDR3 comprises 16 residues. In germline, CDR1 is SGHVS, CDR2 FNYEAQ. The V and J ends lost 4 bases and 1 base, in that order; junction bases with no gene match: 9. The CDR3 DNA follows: TGTGCCAGCAGCTCTGGGGGGGACGGTCCCCAAGAGACCCAGTACTTC. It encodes CASSSGGDGPQETQYF.

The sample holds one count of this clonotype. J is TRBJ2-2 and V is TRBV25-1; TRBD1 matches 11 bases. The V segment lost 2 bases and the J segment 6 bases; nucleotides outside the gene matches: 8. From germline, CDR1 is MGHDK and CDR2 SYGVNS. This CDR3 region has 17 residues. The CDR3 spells CASSEGGQGAAPGELFF. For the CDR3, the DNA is TGTGCCAGCAGTGAAGGCGGACAGGGGGCCGCTCCCGGGGAGCTGTTTTTT.

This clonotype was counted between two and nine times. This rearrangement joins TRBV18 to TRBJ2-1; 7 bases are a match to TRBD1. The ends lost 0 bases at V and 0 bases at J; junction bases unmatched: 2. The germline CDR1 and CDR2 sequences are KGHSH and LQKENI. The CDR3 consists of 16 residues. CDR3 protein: CASSPPQGSSYNEQFF. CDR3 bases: TGTGCCAGCTCACCACCACAGGGGAGCTCCTACAATGAGCAGTTCTTC.

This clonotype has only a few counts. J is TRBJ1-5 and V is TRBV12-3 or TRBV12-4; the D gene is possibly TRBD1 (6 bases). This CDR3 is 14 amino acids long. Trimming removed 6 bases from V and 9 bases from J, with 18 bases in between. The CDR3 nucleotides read TGTGCCAGCAGGTCCGGGGGGGCAGGGTGGCCCCAGCATTTT. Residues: CASRSGGAGWPQHF.

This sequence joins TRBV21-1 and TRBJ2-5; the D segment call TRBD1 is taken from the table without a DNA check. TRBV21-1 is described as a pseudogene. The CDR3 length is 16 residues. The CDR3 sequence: CASSIRWGQGQETQYF. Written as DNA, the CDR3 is TGTGCCAGCAGCATCCGATGGGGGCAGGGGCAAGAGACCCAGTACTTC.

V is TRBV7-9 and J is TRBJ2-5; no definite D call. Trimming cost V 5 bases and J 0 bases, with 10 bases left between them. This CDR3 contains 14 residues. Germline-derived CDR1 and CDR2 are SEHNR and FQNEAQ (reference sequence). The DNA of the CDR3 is TGTGCCAGCAGCCGAGTTAGGGACCAAGAGACCCAGTACTTC. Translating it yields CASSRVRDQETQYF.

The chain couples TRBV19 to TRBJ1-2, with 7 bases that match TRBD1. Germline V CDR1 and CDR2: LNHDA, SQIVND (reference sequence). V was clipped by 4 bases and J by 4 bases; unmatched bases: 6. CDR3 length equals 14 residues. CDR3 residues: CASSTAGTVYGYTF. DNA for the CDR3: TGTGCCAGTAGTACGGCCGGGACAGTCTATGGCTACACCTTC.

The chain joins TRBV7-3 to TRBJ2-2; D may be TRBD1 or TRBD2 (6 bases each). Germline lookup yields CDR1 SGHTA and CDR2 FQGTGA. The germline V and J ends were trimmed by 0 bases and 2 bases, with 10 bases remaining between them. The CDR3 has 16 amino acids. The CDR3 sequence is CASSLTGGYNTGELFF. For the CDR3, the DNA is TGTGCCAGCAGCTTAACGGGGGGCTATAACACCGGGGAGCTGTTTTTT.

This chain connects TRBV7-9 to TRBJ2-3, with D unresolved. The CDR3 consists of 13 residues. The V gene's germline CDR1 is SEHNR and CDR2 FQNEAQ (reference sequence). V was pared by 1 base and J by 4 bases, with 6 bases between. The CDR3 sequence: CASSLDIPDTQYF. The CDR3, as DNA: TGTGCCAGCAGCTTAGATATCCCAGATACGCAGTATTTT.

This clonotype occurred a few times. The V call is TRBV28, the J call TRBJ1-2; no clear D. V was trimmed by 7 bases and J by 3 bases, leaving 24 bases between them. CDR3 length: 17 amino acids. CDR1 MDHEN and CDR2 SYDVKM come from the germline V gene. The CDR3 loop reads CASTLRSKGVQDYGYTF. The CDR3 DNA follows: TGTGCCAGCACCCTTAGAAGCAAGGGTGTGCAGGACTATGGCTACACCTTC.

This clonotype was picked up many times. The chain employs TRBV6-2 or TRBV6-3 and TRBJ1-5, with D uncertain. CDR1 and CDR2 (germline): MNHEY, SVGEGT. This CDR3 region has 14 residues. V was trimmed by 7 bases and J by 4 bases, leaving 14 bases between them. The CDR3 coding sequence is TGTGCCAGCACGGGCCTCGACCTTAATCAGCCCCAGCATTTT. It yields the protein CASTGLDLNQPQHF.